These 6 T cell receptor beta chains were all obtained from the same sample, sequenced in a study of cytomegalovirus exposure and HLA in healthy donors. PCR employed 60 Vbeta and 13 Jbeta primers. The repertoire was sequenced with immunoSEQ multiplex PCR; TCRdb's copy has only in-frame clones and lacks some. The profile covers more than 150,000 clones, with 76% appearing a single time and around 1.6% taken by the ten largest. The sequenced sample consisted of PBMCs. Receptors were obtained from a young man in good health and CMV-seronegative.

This clone was recorded a few times. The chain links TRBV30 to TRBJ2-7; D remains unclear. The CDR3 runs to 11 residues. CDR1 GTSNPN and CDR2 SVGIG come from the germline V gene (reference sequence). Trimming removed 3 bases from V and 3 bases from J, with 6 bases in between. CDR3 nucleotides: TGTGCCTGGAGCGCAGTCTACGAGCAGTACTTC. Amino acid sequence: CAWSAVYEQYF.

The chain combines TRBV19 with TRBJ1-5, with 7 bases identical to TRBD1. CDR1 LNHDA and CDR2 SQIVND come from the germline V gene (reference sequence). The CDR3 contains 17 residues. The V segment lost 1 base and the J segment 0 bases; nucleotides outside the gene matches: 6. This CDR3 is CASSIGTGALSNQPQHF. The CDR3, as DNA: TGTGCCAGTAGTATAGGAACAGGGGCCCTTAGCAATCAGCCCCAGCATTTT.

This clone came up a few times. The chain combines TRBV6-5 with TRBJ1-3; 9 nucleotides line up with TRBD1. This CDR3 is built from 16 residues. Germline V CDR1 and CDR2: MNHEY, SVGAGI. With V trimmed by 0 bases and J by 2 bases, 2 bases remained unmatched. Written as DNA, the CDR3 is TGTGCCAGCAGTTACTCGGGACAGGGTACTGGAAACACCATATATTTT. Its translation: CASSYSGQGTGNTIYF.

J is TRBJ2-7 and V is TRBV6-1; 9 bases map to TRBD2. Germline lookup yields CDR1 MNHNS and CDR2 SASEGT. Germline trimming cut 2 bases from V and 6 bases from J; bases unmatched to any gene: 5. CDR3 length equals 14 residues. The CDR3 here is CASSEPGLAVEQYF. CDR3 nucleotide sequence: TGTGCCAGCAGTGAACCGGGACTAGCTGTCGAGCAGTACTTC.

The sample holds one count of this clone. The chain recombines TRBV10-1 with TRBJ2-7; the match to TRBD1 covers 8 bases. Germline-derived CDR1 and CDR2 are WNHNN and SYGVQD (reference sequence). The ends lost 6 bases at V and 6 bases at J; junction bases unmatched: 10. CDR3 length: 14 residues. CDR3 residues: CASSPGTGLFEQYF. In nucleotides, the CDR3 is TGCGCCAGCAGCCCCGGGACAGGACTATTCGAGCAGTACTTC.

The chain links TRBV7-3 to TRBJ2-3, with D possibly matching TRBD1 (5 bases). The CDR3 totals 14 residues. Germline CDR1 reads SGHTA; CDR2 reads FQGTGA. V was shortened by 5 bases and J by 5 bases, with 14 bases between the two germline ends. The CDR3 region has the DNA TGTGCCAGCAGCCCCCCTGGGGCCCAAGATACGCAGTATTTT. Its protein is CASSPPGAQDTQYF.